This T cell receptor beta chain was sequenced during a study of beta chain features in type 1 diabetes. The study's findings and limits: Type 1 diabetes patients had moderately but significantly shorter TCRB CDR3s in all four CD4+ subsets. Any role of HLA type in TCRB rearrangement remained unresolved here.

This clone was observed a handful of times. Antigen specificity is unknown. Germline V lookup: CDR1 MNHNS, CDR2 SASEGT. Between the trimmed V and J ends, which lost 2 bases and 7 bases, there was a span of 6 bases. This CDR3 is 12 amino acids long. The isolated RNA, all of it, was reverse transcribed, so expressed TCRB transcripts were what got sequenced. TCRdb's copy holds only in-frame clones and misses some; the assay was immunoSEQ multiplex PCR. The data hold some 63,000 clones, with about 50% observed a single time. Based on CD45RO/CCR7/CD25/CD127/CD95/CD27, CD4+ regulatory, stem cell-like memory, naive and central memory cells were sorted.

The clonotype comes from a man younger than 45 with type 1 diabetes. Material for sequencing was central memory CD4+ T cells from blood. J is TRBJ2-1 and V is TRBV6-1, with D perhaps matching TRBD1 (5 bases). The CDR3 reads CASSEQGNEQFF. As DNA, the CDR3 is TGTGCCAGCAGTGAACAGGGTAATGAGCAGTTCTTC.